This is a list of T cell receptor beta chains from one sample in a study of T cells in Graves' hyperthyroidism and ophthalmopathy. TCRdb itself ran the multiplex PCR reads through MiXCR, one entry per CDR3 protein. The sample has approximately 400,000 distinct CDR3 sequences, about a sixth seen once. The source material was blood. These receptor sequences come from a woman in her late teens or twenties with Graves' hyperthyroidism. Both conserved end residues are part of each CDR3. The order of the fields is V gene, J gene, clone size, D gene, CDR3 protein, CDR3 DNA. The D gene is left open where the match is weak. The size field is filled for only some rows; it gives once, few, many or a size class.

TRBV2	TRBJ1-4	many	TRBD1	CASSPDRAGEKLFF	TGTGCCAGCAGTCCGGACAGGGCGGGGGAAAAACTGTTTTTT
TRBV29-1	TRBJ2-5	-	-	CSVEGVPETQYF	TGCAGCGTCGAGGGGGTCCCCGAGACCCAGTACTTC
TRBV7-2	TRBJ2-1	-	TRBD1	CASSSGGTSYNEQFF	TGTGCCAGCAGCTCAGGGGGCACCTCCTACAATGAGCAGTTCTTC
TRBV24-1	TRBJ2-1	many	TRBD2	CATSEITSGTDNEQFF	TGTGCCACCAGTGAGATTACTAGCGGGACCGACAATGAGCAGTTCTTC
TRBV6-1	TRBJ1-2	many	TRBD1	CASLWTGLNGYTF	TGTGCCAGCCTCTGGACAGGGTTGAATGGCTACACCTTC
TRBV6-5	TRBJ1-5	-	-	CASSYSTGYNQPQHF	TGTGCCAGCAGTTACTCGACCGGGTACAATCAGCCCCAGCATTTT
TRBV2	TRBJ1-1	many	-	CASSEGWGNTEAFF	TGTGCCAGCAGTGAAGGATGGGGGAACACTGAAGCTTTCTTT
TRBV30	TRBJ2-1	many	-	CLGGGQSYNEQFF	TGTTTAGGCGGGGGCCAATCCTACAATGAGCAGTTCTTC
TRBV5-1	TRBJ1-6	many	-	CASSAGTENSPLHF	TGCGCCAGCAGCGCAGGGACGGAAAATTCACCCCTCCACTTT
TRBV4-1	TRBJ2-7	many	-	CASSQGAATYEQYF	TGCGCCAGCAGCCAAGGGGCAGCTACCTACGAGCAGTACTTC
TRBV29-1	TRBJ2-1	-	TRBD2	CSVDGGGGDNEQFF	TGCAGCGTTGATGGCGGGGGGGGTGACAATGAGCAGTTCTTC
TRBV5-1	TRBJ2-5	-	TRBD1	CASSSLTGPGETQYF	TGCGCCAGCAGCTCCCTGACAGGGCCGGGAGAGACCCAGTACTTC
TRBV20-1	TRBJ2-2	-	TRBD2	CSARDLLAGNTGELFF	TGCAGTGCTAGAGATCTCCTAGCGGGGAACACCGGGGAGCTGTTTTTT
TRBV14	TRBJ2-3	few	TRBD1	CASSTGQGSADTQYF	TGTGCCAGCAGCACAGGACAGGGGTCGGCAGATACGCAGTATTTT
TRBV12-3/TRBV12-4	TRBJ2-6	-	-	CATARRRAGANVLTF	TGTGCCACCGCGAGGCGAAGGGCTGGGGCCAACGTCCTGACTTTC
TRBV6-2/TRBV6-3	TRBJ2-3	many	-	CASSYSTGDTQYF	TGTGCCAGCAGTTACTCGACAGGAGATACGCAGTATTTT
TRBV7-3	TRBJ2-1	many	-	CASSLTPGVDSNEQFF	TGTGCCAGCAGCCTGACACCGGGGGTGGATTCCAATGAGCAGTTCTTC
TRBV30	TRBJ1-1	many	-	CAWSAYGRNTEAFF	TGTGCCTGGAGTGCCTACGGCCGGAACACTGAAGCTTTCTTT
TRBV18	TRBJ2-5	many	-	CASSPGRDQTQYF	TGTGCCAGCTCACCGGGCAGGGACCAGACCCAGTACTTC
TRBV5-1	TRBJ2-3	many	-	CASTPEGTDTQYF	TGCGCCAGCACCCCGGAGGGCACAGATACGCAGTATTTT
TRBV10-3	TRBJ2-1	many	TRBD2	CAITEDSGINNEQFF	TGTGCCATCACCGAAGACAGCGGGATCAACAATGAGCAGTTCTTC
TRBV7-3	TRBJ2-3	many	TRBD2	CASSVLRDYSQYF	TGTGCCAGCAGCGTGCTCCGGGACTACTCGCAGTATTTT
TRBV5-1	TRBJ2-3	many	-	CASSLEPGRDTQYF	TGCGCCAGCAGCTTGGAACCCGGAAGGGATACGCAGTATTTT
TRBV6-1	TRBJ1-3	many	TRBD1	CASRDRGWAGNTIYF	TGTGCCAGCAGGGACAGGGGATGGGCTGGAAACACCATATATTTT
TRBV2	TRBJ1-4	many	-	CASSEGEKLFF	TGTGCCAGCAGTGAAGGGGAAAAACTGTTTTTT
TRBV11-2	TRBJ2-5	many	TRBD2	CASSHLDFGLAGGPATQYF	TGTGCCAGCAGCCACCTTGACTTCGGACTAGCGGGAGGGCCTGCGACCCAGTACTTC
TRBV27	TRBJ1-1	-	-	CTSGTAAKAEAFF	TGTACATCGGGAACCGCCGCGAAGGCTGAAGCTTTCTTT
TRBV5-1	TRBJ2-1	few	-	CASKEVVTNEQFF	TGCGCCAGCAAGGAGGTAGTAACGAATGAGCAGTTCTTC
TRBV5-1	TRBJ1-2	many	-	CASTPGQPTEGGYTF	TGCGCCAGCACCCCCGGCCAGCCCACTGAGGGTGGCTACACCTTC
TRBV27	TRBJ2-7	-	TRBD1	CASSLGGTGMYEQYF	TGTGCCAGCAGTTTAGGCGGGACAGGGATGTACGAGCAGTACTTC
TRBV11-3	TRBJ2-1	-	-	CASSFLARDAYNEQFF	TGTGCCAGCAGCTTTTTGGCCCGGGACGCCTACAATGAGCAGTTCTTC
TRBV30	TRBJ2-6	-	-	CARSGANVLTF	TGTGCCCGTTCCGGGGCCAACGTCCTGACTTTC